The present TCR beta chain was sequenced within a study of spatial heterogeneity in lung cancer. Regarding the study as a whole: TCRs found ubiquitously expanded in tumor appeared in blood more at resection than at follow-up.

Turning to this clonotype: Antigen unknown.

V shed 1 base and J 5 bases; nucleotides not matched to a gene: 4. CDR1 and CDR2 (germline): SGHTA, FQGNSA. The CDR3 sequence is 14 residues long. Each CDR3 protein gets one entry after TCRdb re-called the 5' RACE reads with MiXCR. The sample records more than 60,000 distinct CDR3 sequences, approximately 8.1% being singletons. Time point described: sample taken at primary tumor resection. The donor group consisted of around 70 patients who had untreated, early-stage non-small cell lung cancer. This material consisted of PBMCs, taken at surgery. This chain connects TRBV7-2 to TRBJ2-5, with 7 bases matching TRBD2. This clonotype was sampled from a male donor with early-stage non-small cell lung cancer. CDR3 bases: TGTGCCAGCAGCTTAGGGGGAGGGGCCGAGACCCAGTACTTC. Protein: CASSLGGGAETQYF.